These T cell receptor beta chains were read from a single sample in a study of regulatory T cells. TCRdb's table, derived via immunoSEQ multiplex PCR, lists solely in-frame clones and lacks some. This sample carries 10,000 or so clones, over 75% of them seen once, and the ten largest clones take more than 9%. Sequencing used CD8+ T cells sorted from blood. These receptors all come from a person aged 18 to 29 with CD3G deficiency. CDR3s include the opening cysteine and the closing phenylalanine or tryptophan. The order of the fields is V gene, J gene, D gene, CDR3 length, clone size, CDR3 DNA, CDR3 protein. D genes are given only for firm matches. Some rows have no size entry. The others give once, few or many, or a class for an expanded clone.

TRBV7-9,TRBJ2-5,TRBD2,15,NA,TGTGCCAGCAGCTGGGCTAGCGGAGGAAAAGAGACCCAGTACTTC,CASSWASGGKETQYF
TRBV28,TRBJ2-7,TRBD1,15,NA,TGTGCCAGCAGTCCCATCTCTGACAGGGGCCACGAGCAGTACTTC,CASSPISDRGHEQYF
TRBV5-1,TRBJ2-2,TRBD1,13,NA,TGCGCCAGCAGACAACCAGGGACAGGGAAGCTGTTTTTT,CASRQPGTGKLFF
TRBV6-1,TRBJ1-1,TRBD1,14,NA,TGTGCCAGCAGTCCCTACAGGGGGCGGACTGAAGCTTTCTTT,CASSPYRGRTEAFF
TRBV6-1,TRBJ1-1,NA,13,once,TGTGCCAGCAGTGAATGGCGGGAGAGGGAAGCTTTCTTT,CASSEWREREAFF
TRBV7-8,TRBJ2-1,TRBD2,16,NA,TGTGCCAGCAGTTTATCACCGGGACTAGGACGGATTGAGCAGTTCTTC,CASSLSPGLGRIEQFF
TRBV28,TRBJ2-7,NA,15,NA,TGTGCCAGCAGTCCCGGGGACATGAGGGGCTACGAGCAGTACTTC,CASSPGDMRGYEQYF
TRBV27,TRBJ2-1,TRBD2,18,NA,TGTGCCAGCAGTCCCTGGGGGACTAGCGGGAGAAAGGGTAATGAGCAGTTCTTC,CASSPWGTSGRKGNEQFF
TRBV7-8,TRBJ2-2,NA,15,NA,TGTGCCAGCAGCTTAGTACGGGCGAACACCGGGGAGCTGTTTTTT,CASSLVRANTGELFF
TRBV5-1,TRBJ2-7,TRBD1,13,NA,TGCGCCAGCAGCCTTCGACAGGGGAGCGAGCAGTACTTC,CASSLRQGSEQYF
TRBV27,TRBJ2-5,TRBD2,15,NA,TGTGCCAGCAGTGCAGCGGGAGGGCCTGGAGAGACCCAGTACTTC,CASSAAGGPGETQYF
TRBV19,TRBJ1-1,NA,14,few,TGTGCCAGTAGTATGTTTGATTGGAACACTGAAGCTTTCTTT,CASSMFDWNTEAFF
TRBV6-1,TRBJ2-7,NA,15,NA,TGTGCCAGCAGCACTACTCCGGGACCGAACTACGAGCAGTACTTC,CASSTTPGPNYEQYF
TRBV7-9,TRBJ1-4,NA,15,NA,TGTGCCAGCAGCTTAGGGTGGGATGCCGGTGAAAAACTGTTTTTT,CASSLGWDAGEKLFF
TRBV19,TRBJ2-3,TRBD1,19,NA,TGTGCCAGTAGCAAGTACTGGGGGATAACCGGGACAGACACAGATACGCAGTATTTT,CASSKYWGITGTDTDTQYF
TRBV7-9,TRBJ1-2,TRBD1,12,few,TGTGCCAGCAGCTTAGGAGGGGGCGGCTACACCTTC,CASSLGGGGYTF
TRBV6-1,TRBJ2-4,NA,15,few,TGTGCCAGCAGTGATTGGGGCTCGGCCAAAAACATTCAGTACTTC,CASSDWGSAKNIQYF
TRBV28,TRBJ2-7,TRBD1,15,NA,TGTGCCAGCAGCCCTCTGGGGGACAGGGGTCACGAGCAGTACTTC,CASSPLGDRGHEQYF
TRBV19,TRBJ2-1,NA,13,medium-sized,TGTGCCAGTAGTATTGGGCCCTCGGGTGAGCAGTTCTTC,CASSIGPSGEQFF
TRBV19,TRBJ2-1,NA,13,NA,TGTGCCAGTAGTTTTAACGGGTTTAATGAGCAGTTCTTC,CASSFNGFNEQFF
TRBV28,TRBJ2-3,NA,14,NA,TGTGCCAGCAGTTTGAATTACCCCACAGATACGCAGTATTTT,CASSLNYPTDTQYF
TRBV7-8,TRBJ2-7,TRBD1,15,NA,TGTGCCAGCAGCCAGGGGGCAGGGCCCCACTACGAGCAGTACTTC,CASSQGAGPHYEQYF
TRBV20-1,TRBJ2-3,NA,11,NA,TGCAGTGCTAGAGCCGGAGATACGCAGTATTTT,CSARAGDTQYF
TRBV27,TRBJ2-7,NA,13,few,TGTGCCAGCAGCCCACTGGGATCCTACGAGCAGTACTTC,CASSPLGSYEQYF
TRBV28,TRBJ1-1,NA,13,NA,TGTGCCAGCAGTCCATTGCGGAACACTGAAGCTTTCTTT,CASSPLRNTEAFF
TRBV28,TRBJ1-5,NA,18,NA,TGTGCCAGCAGTCACACCCCGGTAGGGGTGTATAGCAATCAGCCCCAGCATTTT,CASSHTPVGVYSNQPQHF
TRBV7-8,TRBJ2-1,NA,14,few,TGTGCCAGCAGCTTAGAGGGGGTAAACAATGAGCAGTTCTTC,CASSLEGVNNEQFF
TRBV7-9,TRBJ1-1,TRBD1,13,NA,TGTGCCAGCAGCCCCCCCGACAGGGCTGAAGCTTTCTTT,CASSPPDRAEAFF
TRBV5-1,TRBJ2-5,NA,15,NA,TGCGCCAGCAGCTTGGGGACAGCCAACCAAGAGACCCAGTACTTC,CASSLGTANQETQYF
TRBV5-1,TRBJ2-5,TRBD1,14,NA,TGCGCCAGCAGCATGGGACAGGGCGGAGAGACCCAGTACTTC,CASSMGQGGETQYF
TRBV10-3,TRBJ2-7,TRBD1,15,NA,TGTGCCATCAGTGAGCCGGGACAGGGGTATAACGAGCAGTACTTC,CAISEPGQGYNEQYF
TRBV28,TRBJ2-7,TRBD1,14,NA,TGTGCCAGCAGCGAGACCGGGACAGAGTACGAGCAGTACTTC,CASSETGTEYEQYF
TRBV28,TRBJ1-1,TRBD1,15,NA,TGTGCCAGCAGTTTCCGGGACAGGGGGAACACTGAAGCTTTCTTT,CASSFRDRGNTEAFF
TRBV21-1,TRBJ2-7,NA,18,NA,TGTGCCAGCAGCAAAGAGGGAGGGGGACATATTCAAACCTACGAGCAGTACTTC,CASSKEGGGHIQTYEQYF
TRBV11-2,TRBJ2-2,NA,13,NA,TGTGCCAGCAAGGTCCTGAACACCGGGGAGCTGTTTTTT,CASKVLNTGELFF
TRBV11-2,TRBJ1-1,NA,13,few,TGTGCCAGCAGCTTAGGGATGAACACTGAAGCTTTCTTT,CASSLGMNTEAFF